This is a list of T cell receptor beta chains from one sample in a study of T cells in localized non-small cell lung cancer. Sequenced by immunoSEQ multiplex PCR; TCRdb stores in-frame clones only, minus some. The top ten clones hold 2.8% of a sample with 86,000 or so clones, approximately 85% of them seen once. Here the sequenced sample was peripheral blood, taken before any cancer treatment. The receptors shown here come from a man aged 40 to 69 with stage I lung adenocarcinoma. Both conserved end residues are part of each CDR3.

v_call cdr3_aa
TRBV30 CAYGTGTNQPQHF
TRBV25-1 CASSDRGSRDYEQYF
TRBV7-9 CASSPTARTNYGYTF
TRBV11-2 CASGAEPSGETQYF
TRBV4-2 CASSLQQGREGRTDTQYF
TRBV6-5 CASSRIQGREKLFF
TRBV27 CASSLSANTGELFF
TRBV5-4 CASSLEYSGVQYF
TRBV30 CAFRTGANYGYTF
TRBV15 CATSLDRGLYEQYF
TRBV2 CASSEEGTGLNTEAFF
TRBV27 CASSLRTSGSYEQYF
TRBV18 CASSPLGDETEAFF
TRBV2 CASSGSRGGSGELFF
TRBV19 CASSRTSGSGGPGELFF
TRBV29-1 CSVDTGFTEAFF
TRBV6-5 CASSYSGQGPWPQHF
TRBV10-3 CAISEGLAGSHNEQFF
TRBV7-9 CASSQGDRVNTEAFF
TRBV29-1 CSVEERLRDEQYF
TRBV27 CASSLQGRTDTQYF
TRBV13 CASSTGTGQETQYF
TRBV29-1 CSVRGRSTDTQYF
TRBV5-6 CASNRLRDANSPLHF
TRBV28 CASTLPRGGQYF
TRBV11-2 CASSVGTGGLTEAFF
TRBV12-5 CASGRTIYEQYF
TRBV28 CASRDRLAGGPSGTDTQYF
TRBV25-1 CASTSGNIQYF
TRBV6-6 CASSPSDSGANVLTF
TRBV19 CASSSQDGEEETQYF
TRBV2 CASTVGDRGYNSPLHF
TRBV19 CASSMVNTKNTGELFF
TRBV7-9 CASSQGQGWSSYEQYF
TRBV7-8 CASSLVGRRTDTQYF
TRBV11-2 CASSVPGGTQYF
TRBV6-1 CASSEGYYGYTF
TRBV7-6 CASSLQGQSTEAFF
TRBV21-1 CASSKVNPTGIWSGYTF
TRBV28 CASRDGGTNTEAFF
TRBV27 CASSLKAGLHEQYF
TRBV5-1 CASSLAGLETGELFF
TRBV28 CASSLAGGGDTQYF
TRBV5-1 CASSSSRSYEQYF
TRBV5-1 CASSRTGNQPQHF
TRBV5-1 CASSLTSGPTDTQYF
TRBV18 CASLGGKVSYNEQFF
TRBV30 CAWSGISWDHRNEQYF
TRBV5-6 CASSYYRGGETQYF
TRBV19 CASRGRDQPQHF
TRBV11-2 CASSFLYSGTSVIDTQYF
TRBV7-8 CASSLVGQGATNEKLFF
TRBV19 CATNDQPRKQPQHF
TRBV11-3 CASSLGPQAGGPETQYF
TRBV18 CASSPAGNQPQHF
TRBV7-9 CASSLSLAEGDEQFF
TRBV10-3 CAISEMSTGELFF
TRBV7-3 CASSVQGATGANVLTF